Below, 27 T cell receptor beta chains from the same sample are listed, as sequenced in a study of blood T cell repertoires in COVID-19. TCRdb's table, derived via immunoSEQ multiplex PCR, lists solely in-frame clones and lacks some. Among fewer than 400,000 clones listed, around nine tenths were seen once. The sample was PBMCs or T cells enriched from blood (not recorded which). The receptors were sampled from a man aged 25-40 years who had recovered from COVID-19.

V usage is TRBV4-2 and J usage is TRBJ1-6, with a weak D call TRBD1 (5 bases). Trimming removed 1 base at V and 14 bases at J, with 21 bases between. Germline CDR1 is LGHNA and CDR2 is YNFKEQ. The CDR3 length is 16 residues. The chain's CDR3 is CASSQALGHGQSTLHF. The CDR3 DNA reads TGTGCCAGCAGCCAAGCTCTAGGACACGGCCAATCGACCCTCCACTTT.

The chain joins TRBV30 to TRBJ2-2, with TRBD2 matching over 7 bases. V was pared by 0 bases and J by 4 bases, with 11 bases of the junction left unmatched. The CDR3 extends over 17 amino acids. Germline values: CDR1 GTSNPN, CDR2 SVGIG (reference sequence). Written as DNA, the CDR3 is TGTGCCTGGAGTGTTCCATTGGCGGGGGTTGGCACCGGGGAGCTGTTTTTT. Its protein product is CAWSVPLAGVGTGELFF.

The gene calls are TRBV18 and TRBJ2-2; D perhaps matches TRBD1 (7 bases). The CDR3 contains 15 residues. From germline, CDR1 is KGHSH and CDR2 LQKENI. V was cut by 1 base and J by 8 bases, with 14 bases left in between. The CDR3 region is CASSPRRQGGGELFF. The CDR3 region has the DNA TGTGCCAGCTCACCACGGCGACAGGGAGGTGGGGAGCTGTTTTTT.

The J gene is TRBJ1-5, the V gene TRBV19; TRBD1 is a possible D gene (6 bases). CDR3 length equals 15 residues. In germline, CDR1 is LNHDA, CDR2 SQIVND (reference sequence). With 6 bases removed from V and 6 bases from J, the gap between germline ends came to 18 bases. For the CDR3, the DNA is TGTGCCAGTAGCTTATTTAACCAGGGGCGTCAGCCCCAGCATTTT. Translated: CASSLFNQGRQPQHF.

The CDR3: CASSSSRTGAREKLFF. In nucleotides, the CDR3 is TGTGCCAGCAGCTCATCCAGGACAGGGGCCAGGGAAAAACTGTTTTTT. V is TRBV7-9 and J is TRBJ1-4; 9 positions agree with TRBD1. The CDR3 runs to 16 residues. Germline loops: CDR1 SEHNR, CDR2 FQNEAQ (reference sequence). V shed 4 bases and J 8 bases; nucleotides not matched to a gene: 11.

This sequence joins TRBV25-1 and TRBJ2-2, with 12 bases that match TRBD2. J was trimmed by 0 bases and V by 7 bases; bases with no gene match: 9. Germline V gene lookup returns CDR1 MGHDK and CDR2 SYGVNS. CDR3 length equals 18 residues. In nucleotides, the CDR3 is TGTGCCAGCATCCTCCAGACTAGCGGGGGCCCGAACACCGGGGAGCTGTTTTTT. Translation: CASILQTSGGPNTGELFF.

The chain has TRBV12-3 or TRBV12-4 and TRBJ1-2; 8 bases align to TRBD1. V lost 6 bases to trimming and J lost 8 bases; unmatched junction nucleotides: 8. The CDR3 totals 13 residues. CDR3: CASSRAGGRGYTF. The CDR3 DNA sequence: TGTGCCAGCAGCAGAGCAGGGGGCCGGGGCTACACCTTC.

The chain recombines TRBV6-4 with TRBJ2-3; D might be TRBD1 (6 bases). Germline CDR1 and CDR2: MRHNA and SNTAGT. V was pared by 5 bases and J by 0 bases, with 12 bases between. This CDR3 spans 15 amino acids. CDR3 in DNA: TGTGCCAGCAGTCCGGACAGACAAAGCACAGATACGCAGTATTTT. Amino acids: CASSPDRQSTDTQYF.

The rearrangement joins TRBV14 to TRBJ1-3; D is unresolved. With 1 base removed from V and 0 bases from J, the gap between germline ends came to 7 bases. The CDR3 covers 15 residues. The V gene's germline CDR1 is SGHDN and CDR2 FVKESK. CDR3 DNA sequence: TGTGCCAGCAGCCAAGTTCCGTTCTCTGGAAACACCATATATTTT. Translation gives CASSQVPFSGNTIYF.

This clone was observed a handful of times. The V gene is TRBV7-9, the J gene TRBJ1-1, with D possibly being TRBD1 (6 bases). This CDR3 has 14 amino acids. Germline CDR1 is SEHNR and CDR2 is FQNEAQ (reference sequence). V was shortened by 1 base and J by 4 bases, with 10 bases between the two germline ends. The CDR3 loop reads CASSLVDRRTEAFF. As DNA, the CDR3 is TGTGCCAGCAGCTTAGTAGACAGGCGCACTGAAGCTTTCTTT.

V usage is TRBV18 and J usage is TRBJ2-7; weak D call: TRBD1 (6 bases). Trimming cost V 3 bases and J 4 bases, with 10 bases left between them. Germline assignment: CDR1 KGHSH and CDR2 LQKENI. This CDR3 has 13 residues. The CDR3 spells CASSPGQLYEQYF. CDR3 DNA sequence: TGTGCCAGCTCACCTGGACAGCTTTACGAGCAGTACTTC. The full variable domain, in which reference TRBV18 and TRBJ2-7 provide the parts outside the CDR3, is NAGVMQNPRHLVRRRGQEARLRCSPMKGHSHVYWYRQLPEEGLKFMVYLQKENIIDESGMPKERFSAEFPKEGPSILRIQQVVRGDSAAYFCASSPGQLYEQYFGPGTRLTVT.

The chain links TRBV7-6 to TRBJ1-2; weak D call: TRBD1 (5 bases). V lost 5 bases and J 2 bases, leaving 9 bases between the germline ends. Germline loops: CDR1 SGHVS, CDR2 FNYEAQ. The CDR3 is 13 amino acids. This CDR3 reads CASSRQINYGYTF. CDR3 coding DNA: TGTGCCAGCAGCCGACAGATAAACTATGGCTACACCTTC.

This chain uses TRBV5-6 with TRBJ2-2, with 11 bases lining up with TRBD2. J lost 7 bases, V lost 0 bases, and 8 bases had no gene match. Germline CDR1 reads SGHDT; CDR2 reads YYEEEE. The CDR3 has 17 residues. The CDR3 coding sequence is TGTGCCAGCAGCTTGGAACTAGCGGGGGTCCCAGGCGGGGAGCTGTTTTTT. Amino acids: CASSLELAGVPGGELFF.

V is TRBV19 and J is TRBJ1-5; the D gene is possibly TRBD1 (6 bases). V was trimmed by 2 bases and J by 5 bases, leaving 13 bases between them. This CDR3 is 15 amino acids long. Germline loops: CDR1 LNHDA, CDR2 SQIVND (reference sequence). CDR3 nucleotides: TGTGCCAGTAGTATATACGCAGGGGCTTATCAGCCCCAGCATTTT. Amino acids: CASSIYAGAYQPQHF. The whole variable domain, filled in from reference TRBV19 and TRBJ1-5, reads DGGITQSPKYLFRKEGQNVTLSCEQNLNHDAMYWYRQDPGQGLRLIYYSQIVNDFQKGDIAEGYSVSREKKESFPLTVTSAQKNPTAFYLCASSIYAGAYQPQHFGDGTRLSIL.

V gene TRBV6-5 combines with J gene TRBJ1-1; TRBD1 matches 7 bases. Germline-derived CDR1 and CDR2 are MNHEY and SVGAGI. V lost 6 bases, J lost 4 bases, and 11 bases stayed unmatched. This CDR3 spans 15 amino acids. The CDR3 region has the DNA TGTGCCAGCAGCTCCTTTATAGACAGGGTCACTGAAGCTTTCTTT. Amino acids: CASSSFIDRVTEAFF.

The V gene is TRBV12-3 or TRBV12-4, the J gene TRBJ2-3, with TRBD2 matching over 12 bases. After removal of 5 bases from V and 10 bases from J, the junction contained 4 bases not matched to a gene. The CDR3 extends over 13 amino acids. The CDR3 sequence is CASSITSGGSQYF. As DNA, the CDR3 is TGTGCCAGCAGTATTACTAGCGGGGGGTCGCAGTATTTT.

The chain couples TRBV12-3 or TRBV12-4 to TRBJ1-5; a weak D match, TRBD1 (6 bases). This CDR3 is built from 13 residues. Trimming took off 3 bases at V and 7 bases at J, with 10 bases between the two ends. The CDR3: CASSFQGQQPQHF. The CDR3 nucleotides read TGTGCCAGCAGTTTCCAGGGACAACAGCCCCAGCATTTT.

V gene TRBV5-4 combines with J gene TRBJ2-5; 7 bases are shared with TRBD1. The germline gives CDR1 SGHNT, CDR2 YYREEE (reference sequence). CDR3 length: 13 amino acids. Losses at the gene ends were 4 bases for V and 2 bases for J; bases not matched to a gene: 2. The CDR3 region has the DNA TGTGCCAGCAGCCAGACAGGGCAAGAGACCCAGTACTTC. Translation: CASSQTGQETQYF.

This chain joins TRBV4-1 and TRBJ1-3, with D possibly being TRBD1 (6 bases). This CDR3 has 18 amino acids. Germline CDR1 reads MGHRA; CDR2 reads YSYEKL. The V and J ends lost 0 bases and 0 bases respectively, with 15 bases between them. In nucleotides, the CDR3 is TGCGCCAGCAGCCAAGAGAGAGTAGGGGACATCTCTGGAAACACCATATATTTT. Protein: CASSQERVGDISGNTIYF.

The chain joins TRBV27 to TRBJ2-7, with D possibly matching TRBD1 (6 bases). The ends were cut back, 5 bases at V and 1 base at J, with 18 bases in the middle. Per germline, CDR1 MNHEY and CDR2 SMNVEV (reference sequence). The CDR3 runs to 16 residues. The CDR3 loop is CASSPSQGRISYEQYF. DNA for the CDR3: TGTGCCAGCAGTCCGTCCCAGGGGCGGATTTCCTACGAGCAGTACTTC.

This clone has only one observation. The chain combines TRBV15 with TRBJ2-5; 7 bases align to TRBD2. This CDR3 spans 15 amino acids. Trimming at V came to 0 bases and at J to 4 bases, leaving 5 bases not matched to a gene. Germline CDR1 and CDR2: LNHNV and YYDKDF (reference sequence). The chain's CDR3 is CATSRDGGGSETQYF. CDR3 DNA: TGTGCCACCAGCAGAGATGGCGGGGGTTCAGAGACCCAGTACTTC.

The chain links TRBV10-1 to TRBJ2-1; D gene unclear. The CDR3 runs to 14 residues. CDR1 and CDR2 from the germline V gene are WNHNN and SYGVQD (reference sequence). Trimming stripped 3 bases from V and 4 bases from J, with 10 bases between. This chain's CDR3 is CASSDGWQYNEQFF. The DNA for the CDR3 is TGCGCCAGCAGTGATGGTTGGCAGTACAATGAGCAGTTCTTC.

This chain links TRBV10-1 with TRBJ2-3, with TRBD2 identical over 13 bases. The trim removed 2 bases at V and 3 bases at J, leaving 8 bases unmatched. Germline CDR1 is WNHNN and CDR2 is SYGVQD (reference sequence). This CDR3 contains 18 residues. This CDR3 is CASSEPTSGLAGTDTQYF. The CDR3 DNA reads as TGCGCCAGCAGTGAGCCGACTTCGGGACTAGCGGGGACAGATACGCAGTATTTT.

This clone was found a few times. Other DNA sequences of this sample code for an identical CDR3. The V and J genes are TRBV5-4 and TRBJ2-1, with TRBD1 identical over 8 bases. The CDR3 is 15 residues long. Looked up from germline, CDR1 is SGHNT and CDR2 is YYREEE (reference sequence). The junction had 3 bases not matched to a gene; V was cut back by 0 bases and J by 4 bases. CDR3 nucleotide sequence: TGTGCCAGCAGCTTGGGCCAGGGGGCTTACAATGAGCAGTTCTTC. Its protein is CASSLGQGAYNEQFF.

V and J are TRBV6-5 and TRBJ1-2; a weak D match, TRBD1 (5 bases). The length of the CDR3 is 13 residues. V gave up 5 bases and J gave up 6 bases, with 13 bases separating them. CDR1 MNHEY and CDR2 SVGAGI come from the germline V gene. This chain's CDR3 is CASSPGTVDGYTF. As DNA, the CDR3 is TGTGCCAGCAGTCCCGGGACTGTAGATGGCTACACCTTC.

The chain joins TRBV10-3 to TRBJ1-5, with a tentative D call TRBD1 (6 bases). Trimming took 0 bases from V and 0 from J, leaving 15 bases between them. The length of the CDR3 is 18 residues. The germline V gene encodes CDR1 ENHRY and CDR2 SYGVKD. CDR3 protein: CAISESSAQGYSNQPQHF. Here the CDR3 DNA reads TGTGCCATCAGTGAGTCGAGCGCGCAGGGGTATAGCAATCAGCCCCAGCATTTT.

This chain uses TRBV5-1 with TRBJ2-3; 9 nucleotides align to TRBD2. The trim removed 6 bases at V and 0 bases at J, leaving 5 bases unmatched. The germline gives CDR1 SGHRS, CDR2 YFSETQ. The CDR3 contains 15 residues. The CDR3 region is CASTSGLASTDTQYF. For the CDR3, the DNA is TGCGCCAGCACATCCGGACTAGCGAGCACAGATACGCAGTATTTT. Supplemented by reference TRBV5-1 and TRBJ2-3, the full variable domain reads KAGVTQTPRYLIKTRGQQVTLSCSPISGHRSVSWYQQTPGQGLQFLFEYFSETQRNKGNFPGRFSGRQFSNSRSEMNVSTLELGDSALYLCASTSGLASTDTQYFGPGTRLTVL.